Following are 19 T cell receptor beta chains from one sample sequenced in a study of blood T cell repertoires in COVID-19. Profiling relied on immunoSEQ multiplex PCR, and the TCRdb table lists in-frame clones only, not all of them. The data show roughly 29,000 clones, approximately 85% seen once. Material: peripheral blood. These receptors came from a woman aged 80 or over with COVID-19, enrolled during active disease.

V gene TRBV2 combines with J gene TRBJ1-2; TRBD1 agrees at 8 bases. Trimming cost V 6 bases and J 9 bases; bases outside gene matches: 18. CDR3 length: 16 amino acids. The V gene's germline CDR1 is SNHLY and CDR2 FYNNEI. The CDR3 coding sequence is TGTGCCAGCAGCGGACAGGGCCGCCCCATGGTCGGTAGCTACACCTTC. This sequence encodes CASSGQGRPMVGSYTF.

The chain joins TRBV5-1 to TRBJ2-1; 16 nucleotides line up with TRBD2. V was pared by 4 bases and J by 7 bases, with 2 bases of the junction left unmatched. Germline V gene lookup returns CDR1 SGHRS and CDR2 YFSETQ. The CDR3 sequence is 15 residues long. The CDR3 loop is CASSGTSGGANEQFF. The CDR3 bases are TGCGCCAGCAGCGGGACTAGCGGGGGGGCAAATGAGCAGTTCTTC.

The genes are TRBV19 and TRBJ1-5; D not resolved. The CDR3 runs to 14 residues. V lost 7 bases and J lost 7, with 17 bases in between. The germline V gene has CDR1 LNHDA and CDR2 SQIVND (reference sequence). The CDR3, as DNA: TGTGCCAGTATCGAACGGGCGGGTTACCAGCCCCAGCATTTT. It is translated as CASIERAGYQPQHF.

CDR3 sequence (DNA): TGTGCCAGCAGCCAAGATCAAGGGGGTCGGGGCTACACCTTC. It codes for CASSQDQGGRGYTF. This chain uses TRBV3-1 (or the pseudogene TRBV3-2) with TRBJ1-2; D might be TRBD1 (6 bases). V was pared by 0 bases and J by 8 bases, with 13 bases between. Germline CDR1 LGHDT, CDR2 YNNKEL (reference sequence). This CDR3 spans 14 amino acids.

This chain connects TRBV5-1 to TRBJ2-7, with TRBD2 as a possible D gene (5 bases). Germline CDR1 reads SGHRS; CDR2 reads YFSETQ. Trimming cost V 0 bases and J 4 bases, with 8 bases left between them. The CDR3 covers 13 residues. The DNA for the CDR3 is TGCGCCAGCAGCTTGGGTAGGGAGTACGAGCAGTACTTC. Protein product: CASSLGREYEQYF.

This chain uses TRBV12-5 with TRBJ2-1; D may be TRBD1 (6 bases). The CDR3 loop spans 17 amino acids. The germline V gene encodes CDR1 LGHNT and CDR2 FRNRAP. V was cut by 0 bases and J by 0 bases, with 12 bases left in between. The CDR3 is CASGLVLGASSYNEQFF. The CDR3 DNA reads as TGTGCTAGTGGTTTGGTACTGGGGGCAAGCTCCTACAATGAGCAGTTCTTC.

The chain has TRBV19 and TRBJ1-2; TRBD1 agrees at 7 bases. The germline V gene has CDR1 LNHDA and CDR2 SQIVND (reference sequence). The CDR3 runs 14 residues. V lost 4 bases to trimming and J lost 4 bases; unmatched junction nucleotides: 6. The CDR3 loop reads CASSTPQGIYGYTF. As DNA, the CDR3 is TGTGCCAGTAGTACCCCACAGGGGATCTATGGCTACACCTTC.

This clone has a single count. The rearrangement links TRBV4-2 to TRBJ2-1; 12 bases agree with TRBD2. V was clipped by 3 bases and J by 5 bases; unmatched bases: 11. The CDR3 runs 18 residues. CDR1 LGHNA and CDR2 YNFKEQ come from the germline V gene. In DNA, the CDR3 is TGTGCCAGCAGCCAGGAACTAGCGGGGGGTCCGAGCGACAATGAGCAGTTCTTC. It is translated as CASSQELAGGPSDNEQFF.

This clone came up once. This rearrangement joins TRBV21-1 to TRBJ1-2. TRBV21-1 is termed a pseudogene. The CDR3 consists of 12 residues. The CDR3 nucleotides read TGTGCCAGCCTGGTGAGAGGCTATGGCTACACCTTC. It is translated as CASLVRGYGYTF.

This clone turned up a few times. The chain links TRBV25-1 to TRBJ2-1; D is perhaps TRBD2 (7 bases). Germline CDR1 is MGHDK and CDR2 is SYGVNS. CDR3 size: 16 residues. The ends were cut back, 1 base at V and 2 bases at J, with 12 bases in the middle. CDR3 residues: CASSEWGGWAYNEQFF. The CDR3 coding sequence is TGTGCCAGCAGTGAATGGGGGGGCTGGGCCTACAATGAGCAGTTCTTC. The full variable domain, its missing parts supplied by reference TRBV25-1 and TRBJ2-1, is EADIYQTPRYLVIGTGKKITLECSQTMGHDKMYWYQQDPGMELHLIHYSYGVNSTEKGDLSSESTVSRIRTEHFPLTLESARPSHTSQYLCASSEWGGWAYNEQFFGPGTRLTVL.

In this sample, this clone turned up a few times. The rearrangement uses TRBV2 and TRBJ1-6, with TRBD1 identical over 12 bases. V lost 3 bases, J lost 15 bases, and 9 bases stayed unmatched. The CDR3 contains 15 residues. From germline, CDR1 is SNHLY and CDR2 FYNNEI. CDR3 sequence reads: CASSDWDRGQKNLHF. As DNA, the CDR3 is TGTGCCAGCAGTGATTGGGACAGGGGGCAAAAAAACCTCCACTTT.

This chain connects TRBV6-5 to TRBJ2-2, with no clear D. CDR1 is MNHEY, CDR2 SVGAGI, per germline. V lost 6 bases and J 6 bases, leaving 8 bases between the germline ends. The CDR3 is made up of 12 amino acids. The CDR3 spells CASRALPGELFF. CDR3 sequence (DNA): TGTGCCAGCAGAGCACTACCCGGGGAGCTGTTTTTT.

CDR3 DNA: TGTGCCAGCAGCTCCGGACAGGGGTGGGATATTGGCTACACCTTC. Its translation is CASSSGQGWDIGYTF. The genes are TRBV7-2 and TRBJ1-2, with 9 bases matching TRBD1. After removal of 4 bases from V and 7 bases from J, the junction contained 10 bases not matched to a gene. The CDR3 contains 15 residues. Germline CDR1 SGHTA, CDR2 FQGNSA.

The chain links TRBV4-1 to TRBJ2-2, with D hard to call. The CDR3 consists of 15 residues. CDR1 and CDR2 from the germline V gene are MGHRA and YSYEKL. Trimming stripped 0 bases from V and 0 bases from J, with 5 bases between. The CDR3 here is CASSQEASNTGELFF. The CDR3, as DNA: TGCGCCAGCAGCCAAGAGGCTTCGAACACCGGGGAGCTGTTTTTT.

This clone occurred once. CDR3 sequence (DNA): TGTGCCAGCACTAAAACGGGTTCCTACAATGAGCAGTTCTTC. Its protein product is CASTKTGSYNEQFF. The gene calls are TRBV6-5 and TRBJ2-1, with D hard to call. Trimming cost V 7 bases and J 1 base, with 11 bases left between them. Per germline, CDR1 MNHEY and CDR2 SVGAGI. The CDR3 is 14 residues long.

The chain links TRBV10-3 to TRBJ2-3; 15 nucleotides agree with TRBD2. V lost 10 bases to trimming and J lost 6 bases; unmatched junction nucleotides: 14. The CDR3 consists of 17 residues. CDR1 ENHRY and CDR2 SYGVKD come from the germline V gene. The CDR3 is CATSQRTSGGAADTQYF. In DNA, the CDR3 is TGTGCCACCTCACAGCGGACTAGCGGGGGGGCCGCTGATACGCAGTATTTT.

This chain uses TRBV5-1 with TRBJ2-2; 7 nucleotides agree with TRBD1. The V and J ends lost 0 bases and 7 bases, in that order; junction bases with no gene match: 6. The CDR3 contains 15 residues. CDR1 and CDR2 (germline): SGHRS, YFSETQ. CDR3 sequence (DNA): TGCGCCAGCAGCTTGGAGGGGGCCCCGGACGGGGAGCTGTTTTTT. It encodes CASSLEGAPDGELFF.

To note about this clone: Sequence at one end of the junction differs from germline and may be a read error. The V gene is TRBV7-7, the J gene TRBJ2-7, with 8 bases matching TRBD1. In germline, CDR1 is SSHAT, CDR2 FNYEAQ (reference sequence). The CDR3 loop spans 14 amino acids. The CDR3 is CASSKDRGAYEQYF. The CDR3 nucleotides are TGTGCTAGCAGCAAAGACAGGGGTGCCTACGAGCAGTACTTC.

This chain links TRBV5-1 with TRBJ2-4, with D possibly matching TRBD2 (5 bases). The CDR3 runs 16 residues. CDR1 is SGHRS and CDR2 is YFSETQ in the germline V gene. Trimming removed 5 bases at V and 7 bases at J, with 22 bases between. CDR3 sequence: CASSRGSQEYSNIQYF. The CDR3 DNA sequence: TGCGCCAGCAGTCGGGGTTCTCAGGAATACAGCAACATTCAGTACTTC.